This T cell receptor (beta chain) appears in the sequencing data of a study of T-cell reconstitution after alpha-beta-depleted transplantation in children. Researchers prepared the TCRbeta library using unique molecular identifiers, the study reports. TCRdb ran MiXCR on the PCR reads and lists one entry per CDR3 protein. The data contain some 830,000 distinct CDR3 sequences, roughly 15% of them seen just once; the ten biggest clones take up just under 5%. This CDR3 is 12 amino acids long. Germline V gene data show CDR1 as SEHNR and CDR2 as FQNEAQ (reference sequence). V was pared by 5 bases and J by 14 bases, with 15 bases between. At least ten counts were recorded for this clonotype.

The sequencing here drew on PBMCs, mostly from graft donor cells, taken 360 days after TCRalphabeta/CD19-depleted stem cell transplant. The chain links TRBV7-9 to TRBJ1-4, with D tentatively TRBD1 (5 bases). The clonotype originates from a male patient younger than 18 who had a stem cell transplant for acute lymphoblastic leukemia, so the T cells may come from the graft donor. This CDR3 is CASSPDSLGLFF. The CDR3 DNA sequence: TGTGCCAGCAGCCCCGACAGTTTGGGGCTGTTTTTT.